This entry lists 26 T cell receptor beta chains sequenced from one sample in a study of Ad26.COV2.S vaccination and SARS-CoV-2 variants (dated by TCRdb to the early 2020s). The treatment or condition tag for this specimen amounts to: roughly 19 received Ad26.COV2.S at low or high dose, single or two shots; five or six received placebo; per-sample allocation not given. Repertoires of vaccine and placebo recipients were sequenced from samples collected on day 63 after the first injection. Receptors were amplified or captured by the immunoSEQ multiplex PCR assay. This is the immuneACCESS table as TCRdb keeps it, with only in-frame sequences that have V and J called. A part of the clones is gone; compared with another copy, unresolved V genes explain less than half, and the rest is unexplained. The sample table shows around 310,000 clones, and 75% to 90% are seen once. Of the sample, around 5.5% is held by the ten largest clones.

The source material was peripheral blood, sampled in a trial of Ad26.COV2.S vaccine versus placebo. The receptors come from a person aged 18-60 years who received the Ad26.COV2.S COVID-19 vaccine or a placebo.

The chain is built from TRBV11-2 and TRBJ1-1; D is possibly TRBD1 (6 bases). V lost 5 bases, J lost 1 base, and 17 bases lay in between. Germline V gene lookup returns CDR1 SGHAT and CDR2 FQNNGV. This CDR3 is built from 16 residues. This CDR3 is CASSPLRAGANTEAFF. The CDR3 coding sequence is TGTGCCAGCAGCCCATTACGTGCAGGGGCGAACACTGAAGCTTTCTTT.

This clone has a single count. The chain links TRBV6-1 to TRBJ1-2; unclear D gene. The V gene lost 0 bases and the J gene lost 8 bases, with 13 bases spanning the gap. The CDR3 runs to 14 residues. The germline V gene encodes CDR1 MNHNS and CDR2 SASEGT. The chain's CDR3 is CASSEAFEARGYTF. For the CDR3, the DNA is TGTGCCAGCAGTGAAGCGTTCGAAGCGAGGGGCTACACCTTC.

The chain carries TRBV12-5 and TRBJ2-7; D unclear. Germline CDR1 LGHNT, CDR2 FRNRAP. V was shortened by 5 bases and J by 9 bases, with 14 bases between the two germline ends. The CDR3 runs to 12 residues. CDR3 DNA: TGTGCTAGTGGTCAAAGAATACGAGGGCAGTACGTC. Protein product: CASGQRIRGQYV.

The J gene is TRBJ2-1, the V gene TRBV7-9; 7 bases are shared with TRBD1. The CDR3 consists of 13 residues. V trimming: 4 bases; J trimming: 8 bases; junction bases outside the gene matches: 5. CDR1 and CDR2 (germline): SEHNR, FQNEAQ (reference sequence). The DNA for the CDR3 is TGTGCCAGCAGCTACTCAACAGGGGATGAGCAGTTCTTC. Translated: CASSYSTGDEQFF.

This chain joins TRBV6-5 and TRBJ1-1, with D unclear. The ends were cut back, 2 bases at V and 5 bases at J, with 12 bases in the middle. Germline V gene lookup returns CDR1 MNHEY and CDR2 SVGAGI. The CDR3 spans 14 residues. CDR3 in amino acids: CASSYLGGSTEAFF. CDR3 bases: TGTGCCAGCAGTTACCTGGGAGGGTCTACTGAAGCTTTCTTT.

The chain uses TRBV7-9 and TRBJ2-1, with 13 bases fitting TRBD2. The length of the CDR3 is 16 residues. V shed 5 bases and J 5 bases; nucleotides not matched to a gene: 6. The germline V gene encodes CDR1 SEHNR and CDR2 FQNEAQ (reference sequence). The CDR3 DNA is TGTGCCAGCAGCCCCACTAGCGGGAGGGCGAACAATGAGCAGTTCTTC. Protein sequence: CASSPTSGRANNEQFF. Full variable domain (missing parts from reference TRBV7-9 and TRBJ2-1): DTGVSQNPRHKITKRGQNVTFRCDPISEHNRLYWYRQTLGQGPEFLTYFQNEAQLEKSRLLSDRFSAERPKGSFSTLEIQRTEQGDSAMYLCASSPTSGRANNEQFFGPGTRLTVL.

The J gene is TRBJ2-7, the V gene TRBV3-1 (or the pseudogene TRBV3-2); the match to TRBD1 covers 9 bases. Germline CDR1 is LGHDT and CDR2 is YNNKEL (reference sequence). V lost 4 bases and J lost 3; bases outside the gene matches: 4. The CDR3 contains 14 residues. The CDR3 is CASSRDRASYEQYF. In DNA, the CDR3 is TGTGCCAGCAGCCGGGACAGGGCCAGCTACGAGCAGTACTTC.

This chain connects TRBV19 to TRBJ1-6; 10 positions agree with TRBD1. CDR3 size: 17 residues. Per the germline V gene, CDR1 is LNHDA and CDR2 is SQIVND (reference sequence). The ends lost 6 bases at V and 7 bases at J; junction bases unmatched: 12. The DNA for the CDR3 is TGTGCCAGTAGCCCCACGGGACAGGGGTCGAGGAATTCACCCCTCCACTTT. It codes for CASSPTGQGSRNSPLHF.

The table lists this clone with a few counts. The chain has TRBV19 and TRBJ1-1; weak D call: TRBD1 (5 bases). V lost 3 bases and J 4 bases, leaving 12 bases between the germline ends. In germline, CDR1 is LNHDA, CDR2 SQIVND (reference sequence). This CDR3 region has 14 residues. CDR3 DNA: TGTGCCAGTAGTATCCTAGGGGTTAGCACTGAAGCTTTCTTT. It is translated as CASSILGVSTEAFF.

The CDR3 nucleotides are TGTGCCAGCCTTAGGGACCGGCGGTACGAGCAGTACGTC. This sequence encodes CASLRDRRYEQYV. This chain uses TRBV2 with TRBJ2-7, with D possibly being TRBD1 or TRBD2 (5 bases each). The CDR3 consists of 13 residues. Germline V gives CDR1 SNHLY, CDR2 FYNNEI. With 8 bases removed from V and 4 bases from J, the gap between germline ends came to 15 bases.

The chain is built from TRBV7-9 and TRBJ1-1; D possibly corresponds to TRBD1 (5 bases). Germline CDR1 reads SEHNR; CDR2 reads FQNEAQ (reference sequence). V was trimmed by 8 bases and J by 11 bases, leaving 6 bases between them. The CDR3 has 8 amino acids. The CDR3 is CASGGAFF. In nucleotides, the CDR3 is TGTGCCAGCGGGGGGGCTTTCTTT.

The V and J genes are TRBV28 and TRBJ2-3, with D possibly being TRBD2 (5 bases). Looked up from germline, CDR1 is MDHEN and CDR2 is SYDVKM. Trimming cost V 2 bases and J 2 bases, with 11 bases left between them. This CDR3 contains 15 residues. CDR3 coding DNA: TGTGCCAGCAGTTTACGGGATTCTTTCACAGATACGCAGTATTTT. Protein product: CASSLRDSFTDTQYF.

The rearrangement links TRBV7-2 to TRBJ1-2; maybe TRBD1 (5 bases). The germline V gene has CDR1 SGHTA and CDR2 FQGNSA. This CDR3 contains 15 residues. V lost 1 base, J lost 5 bases, and 14 bases lay in between. The CDR3 loop is CASSLEGTAIYGYTF. CDR3 nucleotide sequence: TGTGCCAGCAGCTTAGAGGGGACCGCTATTTATGGCTACACCTTC.

V is TRBV18 and J is TRBJ1-1; D remains unclear. The CDR3 sequence is 14 residues long. Trimming removed 6 bases from V and 6 bases from J, with 17 bases in between. Germline CDR1 and CDR2: KGHSH and LQKENI. The CDR3: CASSPGAGSAEAFF. In DNA, the CDR3 is TGTGCCAGCTCCCCCGGCGCGGGGTCTGCTGAAGCTTTCTTT.

V is TRBV18 and J is TRBJ2-3; maybe TRBD2 (7 bases). The CDR3 is 15 residues long. The germline CDR1 and CDR2 sequences are KGHSH and LQKENI. V lost 5 bases to trimming and J lost 4 bases, with 16 bases between them. CDR3 sequence (DNA): TGTGCCAGCTCAGGCCCCGGGGGGCCTGCAGATACGCAGTATTTT. It yields the protein CASSGPGGPADTQYF.

The rearrangement uses TRBV7-2 and TRBJ1-2; no firm D call. The ends were cut back, 2 bases at V and 6 bases at J, with 10 bases in the middle. Germline V gene data show CDR1 as SGHTA and CDR2 as FQGNSA. CDR3 length: 13 amino acids. This CDR3 is CASSLQSGDGYTF. CDR3 sequence (DNA): TGTGCCAGCAGCTTACAATCCGGGGATGGCTACACCTTC.

The V and J genes are TRBV6-2 or TRBV6-3 and TRBJ2-7; 8 bases agree with TRBD1. The germline gives CDR1 MNHEY, CDR2 SVGEGT. This CDR3 has 13 amino acids. V was pared by 6 bases and J by 7 bases, with 8 bases of the junction left unmatched. CDR3 loop: CASSPDRVWEQYV. DNA of the CDR3: TGTGCCAGCAGCCCGGACAGGGTGTGGGAGCAGTACGTC.

V usage is TRBV4-1 and J usage is TRBJ1-1; D might be TRBD1 (6 bases). Germline CDR1 is MGHRA and CDR2 is YSYEKL. V lost 3 bases to trimming and J lost 5 bases, with 16 bases between them. The CDR3 extends over 15 amino acids. As DNA, the CDR3 is TGCGCCAGCAGCCACTCGGGGGGGGCAAAAACTGAAGCTTTCTTT. Protein: CASSHSGGAKTEAFF.

The rearrangement uses TRBV6-5 and TRBJ2-7; no firm D call. V was cut by 6 bases and J by 1 base, with 16 bases left in between. From germline, CDR1 is MNHEY and CDR2 SVGAGI. This CDR3 region has 15 residues. Here the CDR3 reads CASRGGPILSYEQYF. The DNA for the CDR3 is TGTGCCAGCAGGGGTGGGCCGATCCTTTCCTACGAGCAGTACTTC.

The V gene is TRBV5-5, the J gene TRBJ1-1; D gene ambiguous. The CDR3 consists of 14 residues. Trimming took 4 bases from V and 11 from J, leaving 21 bases between them. The germline V gene has CDR1 SGHKS and CDR2 YYEKEE (reference sequence). The CDR3 region has the DNA TGTGCCAGCAGCGACGCAGATTCGATCGGCGGGGCTTTCTTT. As protein: CASSDADSIGGAFF.

V and J are TRBV15 and TRBJ1-6; tentative D call: TRBD1 (5 bases). Germline V lookup: CDR1 LNHNV, CDR2 YYDKDF (reference sequence). The CDR3 sequence is 20 residues long. V gave up 0 bases and J gave up 6 bases, with 24 bases separating them. CDR3 bases: TGTGCCACCAGCAGAGATATGTTTGGCCAGGGAACAGTGGGTAATTCACCCCTCCACTTT. This sequence encodes CATSRDMFGQGTVGNSPLHF.

This chain links TRBV3-1 (or the pseudogene TRBV3-2) with TRBJ1-1, with D unclear. Germline V lookup: CDR1 LGHDT, CDR2 YNNKEL (reference sequence). The germline V and J ends were trimmed by 5 bases and 6 bases, with 10 bases remaining between them. The CDR3 extends over 12 amino acids. CDR3: CASSSRVAEAFF. Here the CDR3 DNA reads TGTGCCAGCAGCTCAAGGGTGGCTGAAGCTTTCTTT.

The chain is built from TRBV9 and TRBJ2-7; maybe TRBD1 (5 bases). Germline V CDR1 and CDR2: SGDLS, YYNGEE. The CDR3 extends over 15 amino acids. Trimming removed 0 bases from V and 0 bases from J, with 10 bases in between. The DNA for the CDR3 is TGTGCCAGCAGCGTAGAGGTAGGGGACTCCTACGAGCAGTACTTC. This codes for CASSVEVGDSYEQYF.

V usage is TRBV6-5 and J usage is TRBJ2-1; 7 bases agree with TRBD2. The germline CDR1 and CDR2 sequences are MNHEY and SVGAGI. Trimming at V came to 0 bases and at J to 0 bases, leaving 2 bases not matched to a gene. The CDR3 has 16 residues. This CDR3 reads CASSYSRESSYNEQFF. DNA for the CDR3: TGTGCCAGCAGTTACTCGCGGGAGAGCTCCTACAATGAGCAGTTCTTC.

The rearrangement joins TRBV19 to TRBJ1-2, with TRBD1 as a possible D gene (6 bases). V was trimmed by 8 bases and J by 4 bases, leaving 17 bases between them. The germline CDR1 and CDR2 sequences are LNHDA and SQIVND (reference sequence). The CDR3 covers 14 residues. As DNA, the CDR3 is TGTGCCAGTCATACCCGGACAGCTCCCTATGGCTACACCTTC. Translated: CASHTRTAPYGYTF.

V and J are TRBV19 and TRBJ1-3; possibly TRBD1 for D (5 bases). Germline assignment: CDR1 LNHDA and CDR2 SQIVND (reference sequence). The CDR3 contains 15 residues. The V and J ends lost 3 bases and 3 bases respectively, with 12 bases between them. The CDR3 DNA sequence: TGTGCCAGTAGTATTATTGGGGGAAGTGGAAACACCATATATTTT. Translated: CASSIIGGSGNTIYF.